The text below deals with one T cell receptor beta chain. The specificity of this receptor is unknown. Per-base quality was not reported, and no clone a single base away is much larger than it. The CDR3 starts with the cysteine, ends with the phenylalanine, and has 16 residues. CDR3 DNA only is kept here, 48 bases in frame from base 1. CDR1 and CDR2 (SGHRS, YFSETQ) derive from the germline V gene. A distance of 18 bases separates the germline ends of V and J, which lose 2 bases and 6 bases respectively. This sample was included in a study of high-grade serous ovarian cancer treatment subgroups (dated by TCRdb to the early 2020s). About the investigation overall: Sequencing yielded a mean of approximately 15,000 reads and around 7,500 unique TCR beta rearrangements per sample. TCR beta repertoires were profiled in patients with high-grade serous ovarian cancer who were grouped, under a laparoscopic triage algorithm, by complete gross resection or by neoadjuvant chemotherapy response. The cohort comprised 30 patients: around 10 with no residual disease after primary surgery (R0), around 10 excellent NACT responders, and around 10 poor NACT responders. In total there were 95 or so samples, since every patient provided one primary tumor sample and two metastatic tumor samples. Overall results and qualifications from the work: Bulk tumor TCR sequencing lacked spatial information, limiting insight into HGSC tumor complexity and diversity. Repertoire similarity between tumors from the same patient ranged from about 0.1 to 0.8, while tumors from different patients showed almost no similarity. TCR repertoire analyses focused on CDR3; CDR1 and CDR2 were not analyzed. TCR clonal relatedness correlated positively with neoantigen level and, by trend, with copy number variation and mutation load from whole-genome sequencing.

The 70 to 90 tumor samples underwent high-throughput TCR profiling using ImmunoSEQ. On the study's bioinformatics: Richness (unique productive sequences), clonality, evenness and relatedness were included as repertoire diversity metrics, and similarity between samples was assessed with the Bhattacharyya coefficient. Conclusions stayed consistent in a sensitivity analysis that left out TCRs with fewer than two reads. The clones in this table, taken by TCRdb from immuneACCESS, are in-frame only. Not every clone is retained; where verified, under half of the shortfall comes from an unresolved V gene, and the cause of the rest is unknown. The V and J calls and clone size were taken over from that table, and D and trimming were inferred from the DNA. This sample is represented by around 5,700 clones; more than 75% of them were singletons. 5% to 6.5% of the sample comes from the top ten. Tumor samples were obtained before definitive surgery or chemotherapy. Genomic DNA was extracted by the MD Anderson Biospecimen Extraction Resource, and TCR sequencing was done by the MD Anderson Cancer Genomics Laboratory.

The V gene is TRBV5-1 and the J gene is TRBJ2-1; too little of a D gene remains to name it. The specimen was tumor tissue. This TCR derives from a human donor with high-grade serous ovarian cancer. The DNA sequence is TGCGCCAGCAGCTTAATCCCCTCGACCTCTAGCAATGAGCAGTTCTTC. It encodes CASSLIPSTSSNEQFF.